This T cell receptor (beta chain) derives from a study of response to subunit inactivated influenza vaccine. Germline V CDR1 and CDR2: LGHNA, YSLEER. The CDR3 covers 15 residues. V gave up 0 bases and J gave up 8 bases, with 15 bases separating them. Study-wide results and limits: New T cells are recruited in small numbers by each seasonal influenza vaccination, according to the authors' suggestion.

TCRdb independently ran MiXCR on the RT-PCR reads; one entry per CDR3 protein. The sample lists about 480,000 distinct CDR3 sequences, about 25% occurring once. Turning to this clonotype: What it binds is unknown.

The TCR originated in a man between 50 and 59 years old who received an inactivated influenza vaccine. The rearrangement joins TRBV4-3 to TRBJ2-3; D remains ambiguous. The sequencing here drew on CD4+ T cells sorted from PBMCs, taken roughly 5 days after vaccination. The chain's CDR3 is CASSQDLLGGATQYF. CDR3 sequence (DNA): TGCGCCAGCAGCCAAGATCTTCTAGGTGGAGCTACGCAGTATTTT.